The 26 T cell receptor beta chains listed next were all sequenced from one sample in a study of T cells in Graves' hyperthyroidism and ophthalmopathy (dated 2019 in TCRdb). Library creation used multiplex PCR. Sequenced using an Illumina HiSeq 2000. The TCR beta CDR3 regions were amplified from RNA transcripts. A first-round RT-PCR of the TCR CDR3 used the HTBI primer set with the Qiagen OneStep RT-PCR kit. TCRdb reanalyzed the raw reads on its own, using fastp at Q25 for trimming and MiXCR for clone calling, and kept in-frame beta chains. Rows matching on CDR3 protein sequence are summarized as one entry with the most common DNA and genes. This sample lists some 770,000 distinct CDR3 sequences; around 15% were detected once. Clones ranked in the top ten supply under 9.5% of the sample. Material: blood. These receptor sequences come from a man aged 18 to 35 with Graves' hyperthyroidism.

The chain is built from TRBV4-1 and TRBJ2-1, with TRBD2 matching 8 bases. This CDR3 comprises 15 residues. In germline, CDR1 is MGHRA, CDR2 YSYEKL. The trim removed 0 bases at V and 8 bases at J, leaving 6 bases unmatched. The CDR3 loop is CASSQEKREGYEQFF. CDR3 nucleotide sequence: TGCGCCAGCAGCCAAGAAAAACGGGAGGGCTATGAGCAGTTCTTC.

This clonotype occurred many times. This sequence joins TRBV6-1 and TRBJ2-1, with a tentative D call TRBD1 (5 bases). Germline CDR1 reads MNHNS; CDR2 reads SASEGT. The V gene lost 0 bases and the J gene lost 0 bases, with 12 bases spanning the gap. The CDR3 runs to 17 residues. In nucleotides, the CDR3 is TGTGCCAGCAGTGAAGCGAGAACAGGCGGCTCCTACAATGAGCAGTTCTTC. Its translation is CASSEARTGGSYNEQFF.

The chain joins TRBV2 to TRBJ2-7, with D possibly being TRBD2 (5 bases). CDR3 size: 14 residues. Germline CDR1 and CDR2: SNHLY and FYNNEI. V lost 6 bases, J lost 2 bases, and 14 bases lay in between. The CDR3 is CASRLDGMAYEQYF. Here the CDR3 DNA reads TGTGCCAGCAGACTAGACGGGATGGCCTACGAGCAGTACTTC.

This clonotype showed up many times. The gene calls are TRBV6-1 and TRBJ2-1, with 8 positions matching TRBD2. The CDR3 has 14 residues. Per germline, CDR1 MNHNS and CDR2 SASEGT. The trim removed 3 bases at V and 6 bases at J, leaving 4 bases unmatched. The CDR3 sequence: CASSDGLASNEQFF. The CDR3 DNA sequence: TGTGCCAGCAGTGACGGACTAGCCTCCAATGAGCAGTTCTTC.

In its sample, this clonotype was seen many times. The gene calls are TRBV2 and TRBJ1-2; the match to TRBD1 covers 11 bases. The CDR3 is made up of 14 amino acids. CDR1 and CDR2 (germline): SNHLY, FYNNEI. The V gene end was trimmed by 5 bases and the J gene end by 8 bases; junction bases not matched to a gene: 7. The CDR3 DNA reads as TGTGCCAGCAGTAGAGGACAGGGGGCATACGGCTACACCTTC. Protein sequence: CASSRGQGAYGYTF.

This clonotype has a count of ten or more. The J gene is TRBJ2-3, the V gene TRBV27; D possibly corresponds to TRBD1 (5 bases). Trimming stripped 3 bases from V and 4 bases from J, with 11 bases between. The CDR3 spans 14 residues. Germline CDR1 and CDR2: MNHEY and SMNVEV (reference sequence). The chain's CDR3 is CASSLMVGADTQYF. The CDR3 DNA sequence: TGTGCCAGCAGTTTGATGGTAGGGGCAGATACGCAGTATTTT.

This clonotype occurred a few times. V and J are TRBV12-3 or TRBV12-4 and TRBJ2-7; D is tentatively TRBD1 or TRBD2 (6 bases each). V dropped 6 bases and J dropped 2 bases, with 20 bases sitting between them. The CDR3 sequence is 16 residues long. CDR3 in amino acids: CASRAPGASETYEQYF. CDR3 bases: TGTGCCAGCAGGGCCCCGGGGGCTAGCGAAACCTACGAGCAGTACTTC.

This clonotype was seen ten or more times. This chain uses TRBV6-1 with TRBJ2-5, with 10 bases aligning to TRBD2. Germline CDR1 MNHNS, CDR2 SASEGT. The CDR3 is 17 residues long. The junction had 15 bases not matched to a gene; V was cut back by 6 bases and J by 5 bases. CDR3 DNA sequence: TGTGCCAGCAGGAGAGCGGGACTAGCGCCCCCCCCTGAGACCCAGTACTTC. This encodes CASRRAGLAPPPETQYF.

The chain couples TRBV4-3 to TRBJ2-7; D might be TRBD2 (6 bases). Between the trimmed V and J ends, which lost 1 base and 5 bases, there was a span of 9 bases. The CDR3 is made up of 13 amino acids. Germline V CDR1 and CDR2: LGHNA, YSLEER. This CDR3 is CASSQGEVNEQYF. For the CDR3, the DNA is TGCGCCAGCAGCCAAGGGGAGGTCAACGAGCAGTACTTC.

Notes on this clonotype: Lacking the conserved final phenylalanine or tryptophan, this CDR3 likely reflects a read error. The V and J genes are TRBV27 and TRBJ2-7; maybe TRBD1 (5 bases). The V gene lost 3 bases and the J gene lost 6 bases, with 12 bases spanning the gap. Germline V gene data show CDR1 as MNHEY and CDR2 as SMNVEV (reference sequence). The CDR3 length is 13 residues. The CDR3 loop is CASSFVQGSEQYL. CDR3 nucleotides: TGTGCCAGCAGTTTCGTGCAGGGTAGCGAGCAGTACCTC.

This chain links TRBV18 with TRBJ2-7; 8 bases align to TRBD1. Germline-derived CDR1 and CDR2 are KGHSH and LQKENI. V lost 3 bases and J lost 1; bases outside the gene matches: 8. The CDR3 has 16 amino acids. The CDR3 nucleotides are TGTGCCAGCTCACCGGACAGGGCCTTTATATCCTACGAGCAGTACTTC. It yields the protein CASSPDRAFISYEQYF.

The V gene is TRBV28, the J gene TRBJ1-5; D may be TRBD1 (5 bases). The CDR3 totals 16 residues. Trimming removed 1 base from V and 6 bases from J, with 16 bases in between. Germline values: CDR1 MDHEN, CDR2 SYDVKM. The CDR3 nucleotides read TGTGCCAGCAGTTTATTAGGCAGGGCTGGTCTTCAGCCCCAGCATTTT. This gives the protein CASSLLGRAGLQPQHF.

The CDR3 protein is CASSLDRKDTQYF. CDR3 DNA sequence: TGTGCCAGCAGTTTGGACAGAAAAGATACGCAGTATTTT. This chain links TRBV6-9 with TRBJ2-3; TRBD1 is a possible D gene (6 bases). The germline CDR1 and CDR2 sequences are MNHGY and SVAAGI. This CDR3 spans 13 amino acids. The V end was cut by 4 bases, the J end by 5 bases, with 10 bases between.

The V gene is TRBV4-2, the J gene TRBJ2-7, with D uncertain. V was pared by 0 bases and J by 4 bases, with 13 bases between. The CDR3 sequence is 15 residues long. Germline CDR1 reads LGHNA; CDR2 reads YNFKEQ. CDR3: CASSQDPMRDYEQYF. CDR3 nucleotide sequence: TGTGCCAGCAGCCAAGATCCGATGCGAGATTACGAGCAGTACTTC.

This clonotype was detected ten times or more. The chain's CDR3 is CASSLPHPTQGNIQYF. Written as DNA, the CDR3 is TGTGCCAGCAGTTTACCCCACCCCACCCAGGGAAACATTCAGTACTTC. This chain links TRBV12-3 or TRBV12-4 with TRBJ2-4; D may be TRBD1 (5 bases). The CDR3 loop spans 16 amino acids. Trimming removed 2 bases at V and 6 bases at J, with 17 bases between.

This clonotype was observed many times. V and J are TRBV20-1 and TRBJ2-3; TRBD2 might be the D (5 bases). The germline V gene encodes CDR1 DFQATT and CDR2 SNEGSKA (reference sequence). V shed 5 bases and J shed 10 bases, with 16 bases lying between them. This CDR3 has 12 residues. For the CDR3, the DNA is TGCAGTGCTCATTCCTCACTAGTAGCGCAGTATTTT. This encodes CSAHSSLVAQYF.

This clonotype has a count of ten or more. The chain recombines TRBV13 with TRBJ2-7; D may be TRBD1 or TRBD2 (5 bases each). This CDR3 contains 16 residues. Trimming cost V 1 base and J 0 bases, with 13 bases left between them. Germline V gives CDR1 PRHDT, CDR2 FYEKMQ (reference sequence). The CDR3 reads CASSLAGTAPSYEQYF. The CDR3 nucleotides read TGTGCCAGCAGCTTAGCCGGGACCGCGCCCTCCTACGAGCAGTACTTC.

CDR3 residues: CASDQGPGGNQPQHF. CDR3 nucleotides: TGTGCCAGTGACCAGGGACCGGGAGGGAATCAGCCCCAGCATTTT. The rearrangement uses TRBV6-1 and TRBJ1-5; D may be TRBD1 (5 bases). Germline V lookup: CDR1 MNHNS, CDR2 SASEGT. V was cut by 9 bases and J by 4 bases, with 19 bases left in between. The CDR3 runs to 15 residues.

The gene calls are TRBV2 and TRBJ1-6; possibly TRBD1 for D (5 bases). CDR1 is SNHLY, CDR2 FYNNEI, per germline. V lost 5 bases and J lost 8, with 16 bases in between. The CDR3 loop spans 15 amino acids. The CDR3 DNA sequence: TGTGCCAGCAGTATCACCCAGGGTCTGTATTCACCCCTCCACTTT. Translated: CASSITQGLYSPLHF.

This clonotype was observed a handful of times. The V and J genes are TRBV7-9 and TRBJ1-2; 10 nucleotides match TRBD1. CDR1 SEHNR and CDR2 FQNEAQ come from the germline V gene (reference sequence). CDR3 size: 13 residues. V dropped 6 bases and J dropped 8; count of bases not matched to a gene: 6. The CDR3 loop is CASSWGQGKGYTF. The CDR3 DNA is TGTGCCAGCAGTTGGGGACAGGGGAAGGGCTACACCTTC.

The J gene is TRBJ2-5, the V gene TRBV29-1; D might be TRBD1 or TRBD2, each matching 6 bases. V lost 4 bases, J lost 5 bases, and 17 bases lay in between. The CDR3 sequence is 14 residues long. The germline gives CDR1 SQVTM, CDR2 ANQGSEA. Here the CDR3 reads CSVGRGARPETQYF. CDR3 DNA sequence: TGCAGCGTTGGGAGGGGGGCGCGTCCCGAGACCCAGTACTTC.

This clonotype was counted at least ten times. CDR3 residues: CATSRGGGTASYNEQFF. The DNA for the CDR3 is TGTGCCACCAGCAGAGGGGGAGGGACCGCGAGCTACAATGAGCAGTTCTTC. The chain has TRBV15 and TRBJ2-1; 7 bases agree with TRBD2. V was clipped by 1 base and J by 3 bases; unmatched bases: 9. The CDR3 totals 17 residues. Germline CDR1 and CDR2: LNHNV and YYDKDF (reference sequence).

This clonotype was detected ten times or more. The rearrangement joins TRBV7-9 to TRBJ2-5; D not resolved. V lost 7 bases, J lost 2 bases, and 5 bases lay in between. This CDR3 is 11 amino acids long. The germline CDR1 and CDR2 sequences are SEHNR and FQNEAQ (reference sequence). The CDR3 region has the DNA TGTGCCAGCACCCGGCAAGAGACCCAGTACTTC. This sequence encodes CASTRQETQYF.

With respect to this clonotype: This sequence may be a read error, since a much larger clone differs from it by one base. The genes are TRBV30 and TRBJ1-2; D is undetermined. Trimming cost V 3 bases and J 4 bases, with 15 bases left between them. CDR1 and CDR2 (germline): GTSNPN, SVGIG (reference sequence). The CDR3 runs to 14 residues. Here the CDR3 DNA reads TGTGCCTGGAGCGCCAAGGGAGAGGGCTATGGCTACACCTTC. As protein: CAWSAKGEGYGYTF. The full variable domain, its missing parts supplied by reference TRBV30 and TRBJ1-2, is SQTIHQWPATLVQPVGSPLSLECTVEGTSNPNLYWYRQAAGRGLQLLFYSVGIGQISSEVPQNLSASRPQDRQFILSSKKLLLSDSGFYLCAWSAKGEGYGYTFGSGTRLTVV.

This chain uses TRBV6-6 with TRBJ2-3, with 12 bases identical to TRBD2. Germline CDR1 reads MNHNY; CDR2 reads SVGAGI (reference sequence). The ends lost 2 bases at V and 8 bases at J; junction bases unmatched: 8. This CDR3 spans 16 amino acids. The CDR3 bases are TGTGCCAGCAGTTACCGGACTAGCGGGACGCTTCGTACGCAGTATTTT. It codes for CASSYRTSGTLRTQYF.

This clonotype was observed at least ten times. The rearrangement joins TRBV28 to TRBJ2-7, with TRBD2 matching over 8 bases. V was pared by 3 bases and J by 5 bases, with 9 bases of the junction left unmatched. CDR3 length equals 15 residues. Germline values: CDR1 MDHEN, CDR2 SYDVKM. CDR3: CASSLLAGFVHEQYF. In DNA, the CDR3 is TGTGCCAGCAGTTTGTTAGCGGGATTCGTCCACGAGCAGTACTTC.